The present TCR beta chain was sequenced within a study of cytomegalovirus exposure and HLA in healthy donors (dated by TCRdb to 2016 to 2017). Some background on the complete study: In an earlier analysis of 450 to 750 of the donors, 276 Gb of sequence data and 100 million or so unique TCR beta sequences from about 179 million T cells were reported. An early release that covered fewer than 800 HLA-typed donors contained about 300 gigabases of sequencing data and roughly 84 million unique TCR sequences. Of the roughly 410 genotyped donors, more than 75% were placed in the genetic ancestry cluster associated with self-reported Caucasian donors. The study aimed to test whether cataloging public T cell receptors could reveal signatures of past pathogen exposure. The study profiled the T cell repertoires of hundreds of subjects by immunosequencing and related them to cytomegalovirus serostatus. In addition to the first cohort of about 650 subjects, a separate validation cohort of 120 different subjects was used. High-throughput TCR immunosequencing, statistical association of individual TCRs with disease status, and machine learning were combined to predict cytomegalovirus infection status. In a later analysis, previously published TCR beta repertoires from about 670 donors were re-analyzed and high-resolution HLA genotyping was added so that TCR occurrence patterns could be studied. The later analysis used no new phenotypic data to find candidate immune exposures, relying instead on TCR beta sequences and their occurrence across donors. An earlier analysis of 587 of the donors applied high-throughput TCR beta sequencing to assess whether each TCR beta V gene segment acted as functional or pseudogenic. Alongside the repertoire data, information on donor age, sex, ethnicity and CMV serostatus was compiled. A later genetic analysis took genome-wide SNP genotypes for about three fifths of the 666 donors and used that subset as a discovery cohort. All discovery cohort repertoires had been generated using a single sequencing platform. HLA typing covered class I and class II loci at four-digit resolution. Typing coverage differed by locus: A, B, C, DRB1 and DQB1 were typed in about 620-630 donors, DQA1 in roughly 510, DPA1 in approximately 600, and DPB1 in roughly 450. Four to six DR-DQ haplotypes were handled as single units for association and clustering because linkage in the cohort was strong. On average, about 240,000 unique TCR beta nucleotide sequences were sequenced per donor among a few hundred genotyped donors of the cohort, with approximately 18% of those sequences being non-productive. Overall results and qualifications from the work: Because HLA typing was unavailable for some donors at each locus, only the typed subset was used in association tests. While some public TCRs were present in many individuals, most TCR sequences turned up only very rarely across donors. In an earlier analysis of approximately 590 of the donors, most TCR beta V segments appeared in productive rearrangements about 87% or about 30% of the time, broadly matching IMGT annotations. In both the original and validation cohorts, the classifier was reported to diagnose cytomegalovirus status with high specificity and sensitivity. A later analysis found that TCR association rates varied across HLA loci, with DRB1 alleles showing the most associated TCRs and HLA-C alleles the fewest. In a later analysis, several top co-occurrence clusters were reported to appear linked to parvovirus B19, influenza, CMV and Epstein-Barr virus. A further reported finding was that TCR beta sequences accurately predicted the HLA-A and HLA-B alleles for most subjects in the first cohort. An association between a missense DCLRE1C variant and V-gene and J-gene trimming of TCR beta chains was found in a later genetic analysis and replicated in an independent cohort. In a later analysis, about 17,000 TCR beta sequences were associated with specific HLA alleles at a false discovery rate of 0.05. When HLA alleles, especially DR and DQ, strongly co-occurred, TCR associations were difficult to assign to individual alleles. The study gave a list of around 170 TCR beta chains associated with cytomegalovirus. CMV serostatus was the only immune exposure information available for the cohort. Some IMGT-functional V segments, including TRBV6-2 and TRBV6-3, could not be distinguished by the 87-base-pair reads and were therefore excluded. Presence/absence analyses assumed roughly uniform sequencing depth across donors, an assumption that may not hold. Compared with equally common non-associated chains, HLA-associated TCR beta chains in a later analysis were more clonally expanded and had lower generation probabilities. In a later genetic analysis, fewer N-insertions in productive TCRs were reported among donors in an Asian-associated ancestry cluster than the approximately 710-donor mean. In this cohort, only TCR beta chains were sequenced, and detectable features were limited by the absence of alpha or paired-chain data. A few of the identified cytomegalovirus-associated TCR beta chains were confirmed in vitro to be specific for cytomegalovirus antigens. Linkage disequilibrium might explain the correlated functional status among segregating V segments, but an unknown experimental factor could not be ruled out. A cluster of highly shared sequence variants was judged likely to be a technical artifact of the sequencing pipeline. A later analysis found that most CMV-associated TCR beta chains appeared HLA-restricted, with HLA associations seemingly driven largely by CMV exposure. It was suggested by the authors that the approach could potentially be generalized to other disease states and immunological phenotypes. The earlier analysis of a few hundred of the donors excluded over 15 rarely observed V segments, including chromosome 9 orphons, because counts were too low.

Libraries came from the immunoSEQ multiplex PCR assay. A mixture of 60 forward primers for TCR Vbeta segments and 13 reverse primers for TCR Jbeta segments was used in the multiplex PCR. The CDR3 region of rearranged TCR beta genes was amplified from genomic DNA by a multiplex PCR assay. Amplified TCR beta libraries were sequenced as 87-base-pair reads on the Illumina HiSeq System. Per the source publication's procedure: Across the 600 to 700 repertoires, a later analysis counted approximately 75 million unique TCR beta chains, roughly 11 million of which were shared by at least two donors. To remove PCR and sequencing errors, raw reads were error-corrected and collapsed into unique sequences using a nearest-neighbor algorithm that merged closely related sequences. CDR3 sequences were aligned to IMGT reference sequences to assign V, D and J gene segments. For a sequence to be retained, a match of at least six nucleotides was required to both a V gene segment and a J gene segment. A rearrangement was called productive if the CDR3 had no stop codons and remained in frame with V and J, and every other rearrangement was called non-productive. Following IMGT convention, CDR3 was defined as the stretch from the second conserved V-encoded cysteine to the conserved J-encoded phenylalanine. Sequences without an unambiguous match to a single V gene segment were excluded from the earlier analysis of about 630 of the donors. In an earlier analysis of 587 of the donors, a V segment was called functional when productive rearrangements were above 56.7%, and segregating when the standard deviation between donors exceeded 5%. To diagnose cytomegalovirus status from the catalog of TCR beta chain sequences, a statistical classification framework was built. V and J gene assignment, in a later analysis, came from comparing TCR nucleotide sequences with IMGT/GENE-DB human TR gene sequences. A later analysis assigned CDR3 sequences and most-parsimonious VDJ recombination scenarios with the TCRdist pipeline. In a later analysis, each TCR beta chain was defined by its CDR3 amino acid sequence together with its V-gene family, and reads lacking a unique V-gene family were excluded. A later analysis removed 592 highly shared, low-generation-probability nucleotide sequences to deal with suspected cross-contamination and a sequencing artifact. In a later analysis, a clonal expansion index was calculated for each public chain from normalized within-repertoire ranks of inferred template counts. In a later analysis, generation probabilities were computed with a VDJ recombination model fitted to out-of-frame rearrangements, and the resulting probabilities were checked against IGoR. In a later analysis, TCR-TCR, TCR-HLA and TCR-CMV co-occurrence was scored with hypergeometric tests, and a repertoire-size bias correction was applied to TCR pairs. A later analysis estimated false discovery rates by permuting HLA or CMV assignments 20 times. In a later analysis, co-occurring TCRs were grouped using DBSCAN, and TCRdist sequence similarity was added for clustering within HLA-allele-positive subsets. Repertoires with fewer than 30,000 or more than 120,000 public chains, plus five repertoires with anomalous nucleotide sharing, were excluded from co-occurrence clustering. Sourced from immuneACCESS, this table was stored by TCRdb with only in-frame sequences that have V and J called. A share of the clones is absent; for the studies checked, an unresolved V gene accounts for under half, and the remainder has no known explanation. From that table come the V and J calls and clone size; the DNA was used to work out D and trimming. This sample's table contains about 190,000 clones. In total, the top ten clones hold approximately 0.98% of the sample.

Remarks on this clone: The target of this receptor is not known. The same CDR3 is also encoded by other DNA sequences in this sample.

In total, about 650 healthy bone marrow donors made up the cohort. At the time of sampling, every cohort member was nominally healthy, though immune exposures that went unrecorded were likely present. The donor was CMV seropositive and belonged to the group of more than 250 seropositive cohort members. Every donor gave a peripheral blood sample, and the peripheral blood mononuclear cells from that sample were used for TCR beta sequencing. Genomic DNA extraction from the blood cell samples was performed with the Qiagen DNeasy Blood Extraction Kit. From the cysteine up to the phenylalanine, the CDR3 has a length of 15 residues. Only the CDR3 DNA is retained, 45 bases long and in frame from the first base. Trimming takes 2 bases from V and 0 bases from J, and the germline ends sit 5 bases apart. The germline V gene (reference sequence) specifies SEHNR as CDR1 and FQNEAQ as CDR2.

The sequence was obtained from a woman in her 30s in good health and CMV-seropositive. Sequenced material: PBMCs. The rearranged segments are TRBV7-9 and TRBJ1-6; there is no confident call for the D gene. The CDR3 protein is CASSLRSSYNSPLHF. The bases are TGTGCCAGCAGCTTACGGAGCTCCTATAATTCACCCCTCCACTTT.